This TCR beta chain came from a study of T cell responses to AZD1222 COVID-19 vaccine. Study-wide context: Pooled samples include second doses given at about 4 or 12 weeks.

Libraries were prepared by immunoSEQ multiplex PCR; TCRdb keeps only in-frame clonotypes and omits some of them. The sample lists around 160,000 clones, about nine tenths seen once, with more than 5% in the top ten. Study observations and caveats: Clonal diversity was possibly underestimated, and white British individuals and females predominated among donors. When two AZD1222 doses had been given, Spike-specific TCR breadth and depth rose. Repertoires were obtained only post-peak T cell response.

This clone was counted only a few times. What it binds is unknown. The sample here was peripheral blood, taken on day 0 of AZD1222 vaccination. The source of this sequence is an adult in good health.

The CDR3 is CASRRGTQGESYEQYF. The CDR3 DNA is TGTGCCAGCAGGAGGGGCACACAGGGTGAGTCCTACGAGCAGTACTTC. The chain uses TRBV7-8 and TRBJ2-7, with D possibly TRBD1 on 6 matching bases. The CDR3 extends over 16 amino acids. V dropped 6 bases and J dropped 1 base, with 19 bases sitting between them. Germline V gene sequence: CDR1 SGHVS, CDR2 FQNEAQ. Full variable domain (missing parts from reference TRBV7-8 and TRBJ2-7): GAGVSQSPRYKVAKRGQDVALRCDPISGHVSLFWYQQALGQGPEFLTYFQNEAQLDKSGLPSDRFFAERPEGSVSTLKIQRTQQEDSAVYLCASRRGTQGESYEQYFGPGTRLTVT.